The present entry profiles one T cell receptor (beta chain) with its context. This sample was taken from a study of T cell responses to AZD1222 COVID-19 vaccine. V shed 1 base and J shed 5 bases, with 20 bases lying between them. CDR3 length: 17 amino acids. Looked up from germline, CDR1 is SEHNR and CDR2 is FQNEAQ (reference sequence). Some clones are missing from TCRdb's copy, which holds only in-frame ones; the method was immunoSEQ multiplex PCR. This sample has 90,000 to 110,000 clones; 89% occur once, and the top ten carry around 45%. The chain links TRBV7-9 to TRBJ2-5, with TRBD2 as a possible D gene (5 bases). The source material was peripheral blood, sampled 28 days after the second AZD1222 dose. The receptor comes from an adult who received the AZD1222 COVID-19 vaccine. The CDR3 loop is CASSLGSLSGSEETQYF. The CDR3 DNA follows: TGTGCCAGCAGCTTAGGATCCTTGAGCGGCAGCGAGGAGACCCAGTACTTC.